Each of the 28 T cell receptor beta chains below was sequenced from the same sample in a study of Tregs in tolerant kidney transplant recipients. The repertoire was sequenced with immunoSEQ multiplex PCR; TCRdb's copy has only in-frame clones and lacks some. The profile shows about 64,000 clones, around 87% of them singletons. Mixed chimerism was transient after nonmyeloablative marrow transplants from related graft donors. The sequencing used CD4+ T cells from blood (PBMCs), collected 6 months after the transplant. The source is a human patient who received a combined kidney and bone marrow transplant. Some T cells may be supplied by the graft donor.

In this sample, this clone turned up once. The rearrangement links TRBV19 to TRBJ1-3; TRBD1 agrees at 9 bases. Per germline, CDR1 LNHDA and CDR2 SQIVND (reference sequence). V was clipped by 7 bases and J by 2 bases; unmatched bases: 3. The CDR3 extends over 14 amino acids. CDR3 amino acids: CASKQGAAGNTIYF. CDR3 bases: TGTGCCAGTAAACAGGGGGCCGCTGGAAACACCATATATTTT.

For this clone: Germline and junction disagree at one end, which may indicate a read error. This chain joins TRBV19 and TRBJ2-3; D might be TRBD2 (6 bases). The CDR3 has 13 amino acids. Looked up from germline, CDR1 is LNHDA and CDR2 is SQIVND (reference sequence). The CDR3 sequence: CASSMAGGLLLCF. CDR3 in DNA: TGTGCCAGTAGTATGGCAGGAGGGCTTTTACTATGTTTT. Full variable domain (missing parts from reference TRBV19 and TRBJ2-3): DGGITQSPKYLFRKEGQNVTLSCEQNLNHDAMYWYRQDPGQGLRLIYYSQIVNDFQKGDIAEGYSVSREKKESFPLTVTSAQKNPTAFYLCASSMAGGLLLCFGPGTRLTVL.

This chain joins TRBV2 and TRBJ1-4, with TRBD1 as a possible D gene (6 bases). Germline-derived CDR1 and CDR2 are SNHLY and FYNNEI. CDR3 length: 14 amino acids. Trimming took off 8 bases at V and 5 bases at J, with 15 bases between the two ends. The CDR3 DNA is TGTGCCAGCCGCCACAGGGCCCTGAATGAAAAACTGTTTTTT. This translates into CASRHRALNEKLFF.

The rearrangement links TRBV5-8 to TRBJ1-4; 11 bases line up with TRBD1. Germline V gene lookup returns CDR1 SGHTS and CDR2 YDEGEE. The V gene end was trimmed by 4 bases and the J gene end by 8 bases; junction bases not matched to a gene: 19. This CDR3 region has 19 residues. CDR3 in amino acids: CASSPLVTGTRTGGEKLFF. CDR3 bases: TGTGCCAGCAGCCCTCTTGTGACTGGCACCAGGACAGGGGGCGAAAAACTGTTTTTT.

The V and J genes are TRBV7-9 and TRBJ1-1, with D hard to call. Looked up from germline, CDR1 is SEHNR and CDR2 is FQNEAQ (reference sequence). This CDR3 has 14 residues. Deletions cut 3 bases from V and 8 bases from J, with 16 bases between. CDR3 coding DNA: TGTGCCAGCAGCTTGGAGTACAACCACAACGAAGCTTTCTTT. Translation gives CASSLEYNHNEAFF.

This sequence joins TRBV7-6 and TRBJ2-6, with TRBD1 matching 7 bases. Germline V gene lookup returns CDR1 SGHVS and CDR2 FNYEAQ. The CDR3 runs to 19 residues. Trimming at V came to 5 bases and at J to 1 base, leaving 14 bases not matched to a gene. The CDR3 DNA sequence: TGTGCCAGCAGCACAAAACGACAGGGATTCTTTTCTGGGGCCAACGTCCTGACTTTC. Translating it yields CASSTKRQGFFSGANVLTF.

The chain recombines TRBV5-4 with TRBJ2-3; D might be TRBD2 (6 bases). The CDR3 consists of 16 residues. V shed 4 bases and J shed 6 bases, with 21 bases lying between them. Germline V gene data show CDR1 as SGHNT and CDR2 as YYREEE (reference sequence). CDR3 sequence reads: CASSPSAGGVIDTQYF. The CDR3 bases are TGTGCCAGCAGCCCTTCAGCGGGTGGGGTCATTGATACGCAGTATTTT.

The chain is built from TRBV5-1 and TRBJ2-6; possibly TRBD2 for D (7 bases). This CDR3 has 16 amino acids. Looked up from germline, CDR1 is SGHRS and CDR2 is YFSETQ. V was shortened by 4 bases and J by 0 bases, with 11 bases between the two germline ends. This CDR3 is CASSGGADSGANVLTF. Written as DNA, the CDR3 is TGCGCCAGCAGCGGGGGGGCGGACTCTGGGGCCAACGTCCTGACTTTC. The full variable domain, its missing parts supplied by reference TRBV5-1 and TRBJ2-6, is KAGVTQTPRYLIKTRGQQVTLSCSPISGHRSVSWYQQTPGQGLQFLFEYFSETQRNKGNFPGRFSGRQFSNSRSEMNVSTLELGDSALYLCASSGGADSGANVLTFGAGSRLTVL.

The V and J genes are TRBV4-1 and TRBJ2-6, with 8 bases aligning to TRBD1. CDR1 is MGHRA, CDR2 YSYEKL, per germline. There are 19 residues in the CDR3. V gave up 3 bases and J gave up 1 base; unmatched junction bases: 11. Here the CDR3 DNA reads TGCGCCAGCAGCCATCCCCCGAGACAGGGGAGGTCTGGGGCCAACGTCCTGACTTTC. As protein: CASSHPPRQGRSGANVLTF.

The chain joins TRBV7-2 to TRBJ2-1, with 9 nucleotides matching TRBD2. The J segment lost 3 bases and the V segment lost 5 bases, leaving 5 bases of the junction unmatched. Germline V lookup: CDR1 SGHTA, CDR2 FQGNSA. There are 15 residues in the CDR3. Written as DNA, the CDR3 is TGTGCCAGCAGCCAAGGGACTAGCAGCTACAATGAGCAGTTCTTC. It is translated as CASSQGTSSYNEQFF.

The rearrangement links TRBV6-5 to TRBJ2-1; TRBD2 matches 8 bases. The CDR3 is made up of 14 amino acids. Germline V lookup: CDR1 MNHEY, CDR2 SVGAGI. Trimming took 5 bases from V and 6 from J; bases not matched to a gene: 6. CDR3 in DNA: TGTGCCAGCAGTCGCGGGCTAGCGGGCAATGAGCAGTTCTTC. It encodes CASSRGLAGNEQFF.

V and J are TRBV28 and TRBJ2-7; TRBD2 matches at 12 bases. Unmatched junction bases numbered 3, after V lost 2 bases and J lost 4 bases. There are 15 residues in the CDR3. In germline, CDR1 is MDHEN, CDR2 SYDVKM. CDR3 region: CASSLRLAGVYEQYF. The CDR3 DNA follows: TGTGCCAGCAGTTTACGACTAGCGGGAGTTTACGAGCAGTACTTC.

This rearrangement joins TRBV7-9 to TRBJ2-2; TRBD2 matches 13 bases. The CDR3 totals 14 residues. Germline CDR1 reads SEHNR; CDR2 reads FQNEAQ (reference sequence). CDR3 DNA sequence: TGTGCTCCCGGACTAGCGGGGGTTCACGGGGAGCTGTTTTTT. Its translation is CAPGLAGVHGELFF.

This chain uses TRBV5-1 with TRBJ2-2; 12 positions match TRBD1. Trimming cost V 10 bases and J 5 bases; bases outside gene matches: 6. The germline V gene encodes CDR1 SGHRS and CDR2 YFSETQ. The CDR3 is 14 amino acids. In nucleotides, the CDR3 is TGCGCCTCCGGGACAGGGGGCGTTACCGGGGAGCTGTTTTTT. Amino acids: CASGTGGVTGELFF.

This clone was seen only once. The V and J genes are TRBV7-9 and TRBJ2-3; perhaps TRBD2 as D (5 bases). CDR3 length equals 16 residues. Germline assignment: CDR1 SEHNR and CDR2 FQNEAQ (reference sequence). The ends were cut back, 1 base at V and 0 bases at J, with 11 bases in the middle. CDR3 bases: TGTGCCAGCAGCTTAGTTTTTCGGGGAAGCACAGATACGCAGTATTTT. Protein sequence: CASSLVFRGSTDTQYF.

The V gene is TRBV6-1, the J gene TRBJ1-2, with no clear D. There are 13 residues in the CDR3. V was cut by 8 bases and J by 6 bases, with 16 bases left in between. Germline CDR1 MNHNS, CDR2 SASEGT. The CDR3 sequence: CASRGGQAHGYTF. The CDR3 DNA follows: TGTGCCAGCCGGGGAGGCCAGGCCCATGGCTACACCTTC.

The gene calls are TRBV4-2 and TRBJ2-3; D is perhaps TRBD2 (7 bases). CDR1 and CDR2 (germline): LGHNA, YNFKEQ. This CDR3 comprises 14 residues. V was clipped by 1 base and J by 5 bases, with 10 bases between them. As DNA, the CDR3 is TGTGCCAGCAGCCAAGGAGGGGGGGGAGATACGCAGTATTTT. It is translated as CASSQGGGGDTQYF.

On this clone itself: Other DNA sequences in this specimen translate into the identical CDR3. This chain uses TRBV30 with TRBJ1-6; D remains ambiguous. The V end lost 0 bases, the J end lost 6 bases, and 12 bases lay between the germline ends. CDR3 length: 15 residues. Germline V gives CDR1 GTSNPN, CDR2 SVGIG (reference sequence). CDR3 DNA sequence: TGTGCCTGGAGTGTAACTGGAGGATTTAATTCACCCCTCCACTTT. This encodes CAWSVTGGFNSPLHF.

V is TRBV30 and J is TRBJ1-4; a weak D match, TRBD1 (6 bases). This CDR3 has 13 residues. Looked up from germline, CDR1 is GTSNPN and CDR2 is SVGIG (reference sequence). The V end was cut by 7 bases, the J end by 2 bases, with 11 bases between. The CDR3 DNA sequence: TGTGCCTCGGGGGGGGCGACTAATGAAAAACTGTTTTTT. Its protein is CASGGATNEKLFF.

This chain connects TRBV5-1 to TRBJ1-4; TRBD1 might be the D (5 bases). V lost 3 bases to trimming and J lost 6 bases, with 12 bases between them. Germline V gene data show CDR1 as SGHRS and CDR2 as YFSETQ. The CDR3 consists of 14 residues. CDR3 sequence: CASSSRALDEKLFF. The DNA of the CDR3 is TGCGCCAGCAGCTCCAGGGCGTTAGATGAAAAACTGTTTTTT.

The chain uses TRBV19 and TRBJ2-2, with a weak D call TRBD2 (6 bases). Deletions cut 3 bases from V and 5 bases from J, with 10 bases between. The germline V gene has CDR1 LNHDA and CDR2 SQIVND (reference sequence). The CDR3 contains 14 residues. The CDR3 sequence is CASSIGRDTGELFF. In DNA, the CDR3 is TGTGCCAGTAGTATTGGGCGGGATACCGGGGAGCTGTTTTTT.

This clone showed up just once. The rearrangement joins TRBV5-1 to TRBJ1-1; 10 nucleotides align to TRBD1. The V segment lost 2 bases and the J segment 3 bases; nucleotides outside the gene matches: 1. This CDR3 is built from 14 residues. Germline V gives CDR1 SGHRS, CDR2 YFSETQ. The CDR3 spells CASSFGQGDTEAFF. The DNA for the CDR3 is TGCGCCAGCAGCTTCGGACAGGGGGACACTGAAGCTTTCTTT.

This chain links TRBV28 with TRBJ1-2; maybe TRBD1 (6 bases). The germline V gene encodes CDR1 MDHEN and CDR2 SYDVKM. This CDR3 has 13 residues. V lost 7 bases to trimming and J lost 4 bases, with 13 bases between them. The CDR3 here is CASTLQGPYGYTF. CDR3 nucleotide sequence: TGTGCCAGCACCCTACAGGGTCCCTATGGCTACACCTTC.

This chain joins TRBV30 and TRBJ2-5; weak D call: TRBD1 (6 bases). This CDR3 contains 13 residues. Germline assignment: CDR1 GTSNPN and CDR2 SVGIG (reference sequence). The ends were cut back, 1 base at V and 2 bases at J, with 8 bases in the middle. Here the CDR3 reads CAWSADRQETQYF. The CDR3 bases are TGTGCCTGGAGTGCGGACAGACAAGAGACCCAGTACTTC. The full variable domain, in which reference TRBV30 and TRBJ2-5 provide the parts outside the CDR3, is SQTIHQWPATLVQPVGSPLSLECTVEGTSNPNLYWYRQAAGRGLQLLFYSVGIGQISSEVPQNLSASRPQDRQFILSSKKLLLSDSGFYLCAWSADRQETQYFGPGTRLLVL.

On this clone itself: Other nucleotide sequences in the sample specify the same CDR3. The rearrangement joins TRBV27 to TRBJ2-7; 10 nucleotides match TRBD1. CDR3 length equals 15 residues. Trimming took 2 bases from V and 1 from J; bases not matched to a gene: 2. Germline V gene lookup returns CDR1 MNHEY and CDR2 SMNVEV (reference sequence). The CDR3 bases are TGTGCCAGCAGTTTACTGGGACAGGGGTCCTACGAGCAGTACTTC. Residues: CASSLLGQGSYEQYF.

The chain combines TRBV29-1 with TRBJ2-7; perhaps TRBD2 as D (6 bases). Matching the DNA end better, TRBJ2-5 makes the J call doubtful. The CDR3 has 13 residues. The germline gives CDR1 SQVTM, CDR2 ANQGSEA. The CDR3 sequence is CSVQRRDRETQYF. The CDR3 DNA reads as TGCAGCGTTCAGCGGCGGGATAGAGAGACCCAGTACTTC.

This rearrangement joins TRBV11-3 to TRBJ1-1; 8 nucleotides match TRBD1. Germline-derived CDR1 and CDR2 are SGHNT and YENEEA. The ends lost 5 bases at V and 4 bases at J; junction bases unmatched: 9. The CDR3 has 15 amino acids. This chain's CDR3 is CASSVNRGAGTEAFF. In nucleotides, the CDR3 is TGTGCCAGCAGCGTTAACAGGGGGGCAGGCACTGAAGCTTTCTTT.

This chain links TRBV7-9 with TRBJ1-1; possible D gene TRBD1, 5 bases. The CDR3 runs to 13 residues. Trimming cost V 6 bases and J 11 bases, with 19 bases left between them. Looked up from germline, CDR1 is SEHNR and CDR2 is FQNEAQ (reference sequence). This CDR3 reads CASRRMGGKGAFF. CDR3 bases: TGTGCCAGCAGGCGCATGGGGGGAAAAGGTGCTTTCTTT.